This T cell receptor (beta chain) comes out of a study of blood T cell repertoires in COVID-19. For the study at large: Donors in the United States, Italy and Spain gave samples during acute or convalescent COVID-19. The analysed material was cDNA or gDNA that came from T cells, B-cell-depleted T cells, or PBMCs.

Under the authors' procedure: Cell counts per sample came from amplifying reference gene primers. Only in-frame clones appear in the TCRdb table, and some are missing; sequencing was by immunoSEQ multiplex PCR. That table supplies the V and J calls and clone size; D and trimming were determined from the DNA. Of roughly 220,000 clones in the sample, approximately 86% were seen once. Followed longitudinally, the Seattle patients had been enrolled during active infection. CDR1 is LGHNT and CDR2 is FRNRAP in the germline V gene. The V and J ends lost 3 bases and 2 bases respectively, with 13 bases between them. CDR3 length: 15 residues.

The sequenced sample consisted of peripheral blood. The sequence came from a woman between 50 and 59 years old with COVID-19, enrolled during active disease. V usage is TRBV12-5 and J usage is TRBJ2-5; a weak D match, TRBD2 (6 bases). The CDR3 region is CASGFGPGLQETQYF. In DNA form, the CDR3 reads TGTGCTAGTGGTTTCGGCCCGGGACTGCAAGAGACCCAGTACTTC.